Shown below are 31 T cell receptor beta chains from a single sample sequenced in a study of low-dose radiotherapy and immunotherapy resistance in tumors. Documented time point: before trial treatment. With TRAV- and TRBV-specific primers, first-strand cDNA was made, covering the alpha and beta chains. With a constant-region primer and a V-primer adapter, TCRs were subjected to 15 to 25 PCR cycles of amplification. In TCRdb, the reads were re-called with MiXCR into one record per CDR3 protein. The sample yields 65,000 to 95,000 distinct CDR3 sequences, approximately 20% seen once. The specimen comprised PBMCs, sampled before treatment. The receptors shown here come from a male donor with prostate cancer.

This clonotype was recorded at least ten times. The J gene is TRBJ1-4, the V gene TRBV19, with D tentatively TRBD1 (5 bases). Looked up from germline, CDR1 is LNHDA and CDR2 is SQIVND (reference sequence). CDR3 length equals 14 residues. Deletions cut 8 bases from V and 4 bases from J, with 14 bases between. CDR3 bases: TGTGCCAGTGGGAGACAGCGTTTTAATGAAAAACTGTTTTTT. It is translated as CASGRQRFNEKLFF.

This clonotype has a count of ten or more. This chain connects TRBV30 to TRBJ1-5; D gene uncertain. Germline loops: CDR1 GTSNPN, CDR2 SVGIG (reference sequence). The CDR3 is 13 residues long. V was pared by 1 base and J by 0 bases, with 4 bases between. This CDR3 is CAWSGDSNQPQHF. CDR3 DNA: TGTGCCTGGAGTGGCGATAGCAATCAGCCCCAGCATTTT.

This clonotype has a count of ten or more. This chain joins TRBV29-1 and TRBJ2-7, with 8 positions matching TRBD2. CDR1 and CDR2 from the germline V gene are SQVTM and ANQGSEA. With V trimmed by 3 bases and J by 7 bases, 8 bases remained unmatched. The CDR3 sequence is 13 residues long. The CDR3 here is CSVESSGIREQYF. The CDR3, as DNA: TGCAGCGTTGAGAGTAGCGGGATAAGGGAGCAGTACTTC.

This clonotype was detected many times. The rearrangement uses TRBV7-6 and TRBJ2-7; tentatively, D is TRBD1 (6 bases). Germline-derived CDR1 and CDR2 are SGHVS and FNYEAQ. CDR3 length: 17 amino acids. V was clipped by 2 bases and J by 4 bases, with 21 bases between them. CDR3 loop: CASSLIPATGWRYEQYF. The CDR3 DNA is TGTGCCAGCAGCTTAATTCCCGCCACAGGGTGGAGGTACGAGCAGTACTTC.

This clonotype was recorded at least ten times. The chain is built from TRBV20-1 and TRBJ2-7; tentatively, D is TRBD2 (5 bases). The CDR3 loop spans 12 amino acids. Germline CDR1 reads DFQATT; CDR2 reads SNEGSKA (reference sequence). CDR3 amino acids: CSRGRWAYEQYF. DNA for the CDR3: TGCAGCCGCGGGCGTTGGGCCTACGAGCAGTACTTC.

This clonotype was seen at least ten times. The V gene is TRBV7-3, the J gene TRBJ1-1; TRBD1 is a possible D gene (5 bases). The V gene lost 8 bases and the J gene lost 0 bases, with 10 bases spanning the gap. This CDR3 spans 13 amino acids. Per the germline V gene, CDR1 is SGHTA and CDR2 is FQGTGA. This chain's CDR3 is CASGDRVNTEAFF. The CDR3 nucleotides read TGTGCCAGCGGCGACAGAGTGAACACTGAAGCTTTCTTT.

The chain links TRBV21-1 to TRBJ1-5; no DNA check was done on the table's D call, TRBD1. TRBV21-1 is a listed pseudogene. The CDR3 is made up of 14 amino acids. This CDR3 reads CAILGQTSNQPQHF. The CDR3 nucleotides read TGTGCCATCCTGGGACAGACTAGCAATCAGCCCCAGCATTTT.

This clonotype was seen at least ten times. V gene TRBV21-1 combines with J gene TRBJ2-7. TRBV21-1 is a known pseudogene. The CDR3 is made up of 12 amino acids. CDR3 DNA sequence: TGTGCCAGCTCATTGGTACCCTACGAGCAGTACTTC. Translated: CASSLVPYEQYF.

This clonotype was recorded at least ten times. CDR3 coding DNA: TGTGCCAGTAGCACCACTAAGACTAGCGGGACCAGAGATACGCAGTATTTT. This sequence encodes CASSTTKTSGTRDTQYF. This sequence joins TRBV19 and TRBJ2-3, with 11 bases fitting TRBD2. This CDR3 region has 17 residues. Germline CDR1 is LNHDA and CDR2 is SQIVND (reference sequence). V lost 6 bases and J lost 5; bases outside the gene matches: 13.

This clonotype was observed many times. This chain links TRBV12-3 or TRBV12-4 with TRBJ1-2; D is unclear. The CDR3 totals 15 residues. Trimming shortened V by 0 bases and J by 4 bases, and 12 bases separated the two germline ends. The CDR3 is CASSLAPRSTYGYTF. The DNA of the CDR3 is TGTGCCAGCAGTTTAGCACCACGAAGTACCTATGGCTACACCTTC.

This clonotype was detected once. Only one base separates this from a far larger clonotype, so it likely reflects a read error. The chain links TRBV4-3 to TRBJ2-3, with a possible D match to TRBD2 (6 bases). Germline CDR1 and CDR2: LGHNA and YSLEER. V lost 0 bases and J 3 bases, leaving 10 bases between the germline ends. The CDR3 consists of 15 residues. CDR3 sequence: CASSQDSAGTDTQYF. In nucleotides, the CDR3 is TGCGCCAGCAGCCAAGATAGTGCGGGGACAGATACGCAGTATTTT.

Ten or more counts support this clonotype. The chain employs TRBV19 and TRBJ1-2; 11 positions match TRBD1. The length of the CDR3 is 14 residues. Germline CDR1 is LNHDA and CDR2 is SQIVND (reference sequence). Trimming cost V 7 bases and J 6 bases; bases outside gene matches: 7. The CDR3 here is CASTKGQGAHGYTF. The DNA of the CDR3 is TGTGCCAGTACCAAAGGACAGGGGGCGCATGGCTACACCTTC. Variable domain in full (rest from reference TRBV19 and TRBJ1-2): DGGITQSPKYLFRKEGQNVTLSCEQNLNHDAMYWYRQDPGQGLRLIYYSQIVNDFQKGDIAEGYSVSREKKESFPLTVTSAQKNPTAFYLCASTKGQGAHGYTFGSGTRLTVV.

Details on this clonotype: One junction end disagrees with the germline gene, perhaps due to a read error. The chain carries TRBV4-3 and TRBJ2-2, with TRBD1 matching over 9 bases. Germline V gene sequence: CDR1 LGHNA, CDR2 YSLEER. This CDR3 spans 16 amino acids. As DNA, the CDR3 is TGCGCCAGCAGCTTGGGGCCGGGACAGGGCTCCGGGGAGCTGCTTTTT. Translating it yields CASSLGPGQGSGELLF.

This clonotype was counted many times. The chain has TRBV27 and TRBJ2-5; D is perhaps TRBD1 (7 bases). This CDR3 is 12 amino acids long. From germline, CDR1 is MNHEY and CDR2 SMNVEV (reference sequence). With 5 bases removed from V and 5 bases from J, the gap between germline ends came to 9 bases. In DNA, the CDR3 is TGTGCCAGCAGTCCAGGGGGGGAGACCCAGTACTTC. This encodes CASSPGGETQYF.

This clonotype showed up just a few times. The chain is built from TRBV30 and TRBJ2-6; the D is unclear. CDR3 length equals 11 residues. V was pared by 6 bases and J by 1 base, with 1 base between. Germline V gene sequence: CDR1 GTSNPN, CDR2 SVGIG (reference sequence). The CDR3 loop is CACSGANVLTF. CDR3 coding DNA: TGTGCCTGTTCTGGGGCCAACGTCCTGACTTTC.

This chain connects TRBV14 to TRBJ1-6; unclear D gene. The CDR3 spans 17 residues. Germline V CDR1 and CDR2: SGHDN, FVKESK. Deletions cut 1 base from V and 3 bases from J, with 13 bases between. CDR3 in amino acids: CASSQGTGTVYNSPLHF. CDR3 nucleotide sequence: TGTGCCAGCAGCCAAGGGACCGGCACCGTCTATAATTCACCCCTCCACTTT. Filled out from reference TRBV14 and TRBJ1-6, the complete variable domain reads EAGVTQFPSHSVIEKGQTVTLRCDPISGHDNLYWYRRVMGKEIKFLLHFVKESKQDESGMPNNRFLAERTGGTYSTLKVQPAELEDSGVYFCASSQGTGTVYNSPLHFGNGTRLTVT.

There are many counts of this clonotype. The chain joins TRBV20-1 to TRBJ2-7, with D possibly matching TRBD2 (6 bases). The CDR3 totals 14 residues. With 3 bases removed from V and 9 bases from J, the gap between germline ends came to 21 bases. The germline V gene has CDR1 DFQATT and CDR2 SNEGSKA (reference sequence). The CDR3 nucleotides read TGCAGTGCTAGCTTTTCGCGGGATAGGATGGGGCAGTACTTC. It codes for CSASFSRDRMGQYF.

This clonotype was counted at least ten times. The V gene is TRBV27, the J gene TRBJ2-4; D not resolved. CDR3 length: 15 residues. Germline lookup yields CDR1 MNHEY and CDR2 SMNVEV (reference sequence). The V end was cut by 6 bases, the J end by 6 bases, with 18 bases between. The DNA for the CDR3 is TGTGCCAGCAGCCAACAGAGGACCTCTTCAAACATTCAGTACTTC. Residues: CASSQQRTSSNIQYF.

In this sample, this clonotype turned up many times. The chain is built from TRBV6-2 or TRBV6-3 and TRBJ2-7, with a tentative D call TRBD2 (7 bases). The CDR3 sequence is 14 residues long. V shed 0 bases and J shed 5 bases, with 11 bases lying between them. Germline values: CDR1 MNHEY, CDR2 SVGEGT. CDR3 DNA sequence: TGTGCCAGCAGTTACTCCCGAGGGGGGGACGAGCAGTACTTC. Translated: CASSYSRGGDEQYF.

This clonotype was seen ten or more times. This chain joins TRBV3-1 and TRBJ1-1; 9 nucleotides align to TRBD1. With 6 bases clipped from V and 4 bases from J, the junction kept 6 bases outside the gene matches. Germline V gives CDR1 LGHDT, CDR2 YNNKEL (reference sequence). CDR3 length: 14 amino acids. The CDR3 DNA sequence: TGTGCCAGCAGACAGGGACAGGGAGTCACTGAAGCTTTCTTT. Encoded protein: CASRQGQGVTEAFF.

V is TRBV6-2 or TRBV6-3 and J is TRBJ2-5; 13 bases agree with TRBD2. The CDR3 runs 17 residues. J was trimmed by 3 bases and V by 6 bases; bases with no gene match: 10. Germline CDR1 and CDR2: MNHEY and SVGEGT. Here the CDR3 reads CASRTSGGTPGKETQYF. CDR3 coding DNA: TGTGCCAGCAGGACTAGCGGGGGGACCCCGGGGAAAGAGACCCAGTACTTC.

This clonotype showed up many times. This rearrangement joins TRBV29-1 to TRBJ2-5, with 8 nucleotides matching TRBD2. The CDR3 contains 15 residues. CDR1 SQVTM and CDR2 ANQGSEA come from the germline V gene. V lost 6 bases to trimming and J lost 1 base; unmatched junction nucleotides: 10. This CDR3 reads CSVDGLAGIQETQYF. As DNA, the CDR3 is TGCAGCGTCGACGGGTTAGCGGGAATCCAAGAGACCCAGTACTTC.

The genes are TRBV4-1 and TRBJ2-2, with D possibly matching TRBD1 (5 bases). The ends were cut back, 4 bases at V and 5 bases at J, with 17 bases in the middle. This CDR3 contains 16 residues. CDR1 and CDR2 from the germline V gene are MGHRA and YSYEKL. The DNA for the CDR3 is TGCGCCAGCAGCCGAGAAGGCCAAGGGGTGACCGGGGAGCTGTTTTTT. Protein: CASSREGQGVTGELFF.

The chain couples TRBV2 to TRBJ1-1, with D perhaps TRBD1 (5 bases). This CDR3 has 14 residues. The V and J ends lost 4 bases and 0 bases respectively, with 9 bases between them. Germline V gene data show CDR1 as SNHLY and CDR2 as FYNNEI. The CDR3 nucleotides are TGTGCCAGCAGTGGGGGGATCCTGAACACTGAAGCTTTCTTT. Protein sequence: CASSGGILNTEAFF.

This clonotype was picked up many times. The CDR3 region has the DNA TGCGCCAGCAGCCAAGCTGTTAGCGGGGGGGCAGGGGAGACCCAGTACTTC. Its protein product is CASSQAVSGGAGETQYF. This sequence joins TRBV4-1 and TRBJ2-5; the match to TRBD2 covers 11 bases. With 1 base clipped from V and 5 bases from J, the junction kept 9 bases outside the gene matches. From germline, CDR1 is MGHRA and CDR2 YSYEKL. This CDR3 is built from 17 residues.

This clonotype has just one count. With only one base between it and a far larger clone, this is likely a read error. The chain joins TRBV5-3 to TRBJ1-1; D unresolved. TRBV5-3 qualifies as an ORF whose function is uncertain. CDR3 length: 14 residues. Trimming removed 8 bases at V and 4 bases at J, with 18 bases between. The CDR3 spells CASQSLVSVTEAFF. CDR3 nucleotides: TGTGCCAGCCAATCCTTGGTCTCGGTCACTGAAGCTTTCTTT.

The chain couples TRBV11-2 to TRBJ1-2; 7 bases agree with TRBD1. V lost 3 bases, J lost 4 bases, and 11 bases stayed unmatched. Looked up from germline, CDR1 is SGHAT and CDR2 is FQNNGV. This CDR3 has 16 amino acids. The CDR3 is CASSFSTGTATYGYTF. The CDR3 DNA is TGTGCCAGCAGCTTCAGTACCGGGACAGCGACCTATGGCTACACCTTC.

This clonotype has at least ten counts. The rearrangement links TRBV12-5 to TRBJ1-5, with 9 nucleotides matching TRBD1. Germline CDR1 is LGHNT and CDR2 is FRNRAP. The CDR3 has 15 residues. After removal of 7 bases from V and 2 bases from J, the junction contained 6 bases not matched to a gene. The DNA of the CDR3 is TGTGCTAGTGCCCTGGGACAGGGCCGCAATCAGCCCCAGCATTTT. This gives the protein CASALGQGRNQPQHF.

This clonotype was detected once. A single base is all that separates this from a far larger clone, so a read error is likely. J is TRBJ2-1 and V is TRBV3-1, with TRBD1 matching 11 bases. The CDR3 is 14 residues long. The V gene end was trimmed by 1 base and the J gene end by 10 bases; junction bases not matched to a gene: 3. Germline-derived CDR1 and CDR2 are LGHDT and YNNKEL (reference sequence). DNA of the CDR3: TGTGCCAGCAGCCAAGGGACAGGGGGCTACGAGCAGTTCTTC. Amino acids: CASSQGTGGYEQFF.

Only a few counts were recorded for this clonotype. The genes are TRBV20-1 and TRBJ2-7; either TRBD1 or TRBD2 may fit D (5 bases each). V was cut by 5 bases and J by 6 bases, with 17 bases left in between. Germline V gene lookup returns CDR1 DFQATT and CDR2 SNEGSKA (reference sequence). The CDR3 runs to 13 residues. The CDR3: CSAHYGQGPEQYF. The DNA for the CDR3 is TGCAGTGCTCACTATGGGCAGGGACCCGAGCAGTACTTC.

This clonotype was recorded at least ten times. J is TRBJ2-3 and V is TRBV18, with 7 bases that match TRBD1. Germline assignment: CDR1 KGHSH and CDR2 LQKENI. The CDR3 length is 16 residues. V lost 3 bases, J lost 3 bases, and 9 bases stayed unmatched. CDR3 sequence reads: CASSPPRQTGTDTQYF. The CDR3 DNA reads as TGTGCCAGCTCACCTCCACGACAGACAGGGACAGATACGCAGTATTTT.